Following are 32 T cell receptor beta chains from one sample sequenced in a study of blood T cell repertoires in COVID-19. The table came from immunoSEQ multiplex PCR; TCRdb's copy has only in-frame clones and leaves some out. The sample lists about 270,000 clones, roughly nine tenths occurring once. Sequenced material: peripheral blood. All receptors derive from a woman in her 30s with COVID-19, enrolled during active disease.

The chain joins TRBV30 to TRBJ2-1, with 9 bases lining up with TRBD2. Trimming removed 0 bases from V and 6 bases from J; junction bases left unmatched: 6. Germline loops: CDR1 GTSNPN, CDR2 SVGIG (reference sequence). The CDR3 consists of 15 residues. The DNA of the CDR3 is TGTGCCTGGAGTGTCTCAGCGGGGGGACCCAATGAGCAGTTCTTC. It specifies CAWSVSAGGPNEQFF.

This sequence joins TRBV21-1 and TRBJ1-2. TRBV21-1 is shown as a pseudogene. The CDR3 runs 15 residues. CDR3 nucleotide sequence: TGTGCCAGCAGCAAACCCCAGAACTCGGAGGATGGCTACACCTTC. Translated: CASSKPQNSEDGYTF.

The table lists this clone with a few counts. V usage is TRBV19 and J usage is TRBJ1-5; D might be TRBD1 (6 bases). The CDR3 loop spans 14 amino acids. Trimming cost V 7 bases and J 6 bases, with 16 bases left between them. CDR1 is LNHDA, CDR2 SQIVND, per germline (reference sequence). The CDR3 DNA is TGTGCCAGTAAGCAGCGACAGGCGGTTCAGCCCCAGCATTTT. This encodes CASKQRQAVQPQHF. Looking up the rest from reference TRBV19 and TRBJ1-5 gives the full variable domain: DGGITQSPKYLFRKEGQNVTLSCEQNLNHDAMYWYRQDPGQGLRLIYYSQIVNDFQKGDIAEGYSVSREKKESFPLTVTSAQKNPTAFYLCASKQRQAVQPQHFGDGTRLSIL.

V and J are TRBV10-3 and TRBJ1-5; D is unresolved. CDR1 ENHRY and CDR2 SYGVKD come from the germline V gene. Trimming left V 0 bases short and J 6 bases short, with 9 bases between. This CDR3 comprises 14 residues. This CDR3 is CAISESYGSQPQHF. DNA for the CDR3: TGTGCCATCAGTGAGTCCTATGGGAGTCAGCCCCAGCATTTT.

The CDR3 is CASSLADSYQETQYF. The CDR3 nucleotides read TGCGCCAGCAGCTTGGCCGACTCCTACCAAGAGACCCAGTACTTC. The V call is TRBV5-1, the J call TRBJ2-5; D is uncertain. V was clipped by 0 bases and J by 0 bases, with 9 bases between them. Germline V lookup: CDR1 SGHRS, CDR2 YFSETQ. The CDR3 sequence is 15 residues long. The full variable domain, its missing parts supplied by reference TRBV5-1 and TRBJ2-5, is KAGVTQTPRYLIKTRGQQVTLSCSPISGHRSVSWYQQTPGQGLQFLFEYFSETQRNKGNFPGRFSGRQFSNSRSEMNVSTLELGDSALYLCASSLADSYQETQYFGPGTRLLVL.

The count of this clone is one. CDR3 DNA sequence: TGTGCCAGCAGATCCCCCTGGACAGGGGGCAGCTATGGCTACACCTTC. It specifies CASRSPWTGGSYGYTF. This chain uses TRBV6-6 with TRBJ1-2, with 11 positions matching TRBD1. The J segment lost 4 bases and the V segment lost 6 bases, leaving 10 bases of the junction unmatched. In germline, CDR1 is MNHNY, CDR2 SVGAGI (reference sequence). The CDR3 consists of 16 residues.

This chain connects TRBV7-2 to TRBJ2-3; D ambiguous. The germline V gene has CDR1 SGHTA and CDR2 FQGNSA. Trimming removed 5 bases from V and 9 bases from J, with 9 bases in between. The CDR3 spans 11 residues. In DNA form, the CDR3 reads TGTGCCAGCAGCCAACAAATCACGCAGTATTTT. Translation: CASSQQITQYF.

The rearrangement links TRBV28 to TRBJ1-6; 7 bases fit TRBD1. This CDR3 has 13 residues. Per the germline V gene, CDR1 is MDHEN and CDR2 is SYDVKM. V trimming: 7 bases; J trimming: 4 bases; junction bases outside the gene matches: 1. This CDR3 is CASMGQYNSPLHF. In DNA, the CDR3 is TGTGCCAGCATGGGACAGTATAATTCACCCCTCCACTTT.

This rearrangement joins TRBV19 to TRBJ2-3, with a tentative D call TRBD2 (6 bases). From germline, CDR1 is LNHDA and CDR2 SQIVND (reference sequence). The CDR3 loop spans 13 amino acids. Trimming took off 7 bases at V and 4 bases at J, with 12 bases between the two ends. The CDR3 region has the DNA TGTGCCAGTACCTCGGGACTCCCAGATACGCAGTATTTT. Translating it yields CASTSGLPDTQYF.

J is TRBJ2-7 and V is TRBV2, with D possibly matching TRBD1 (6 bases). V lost 6 bases and J lost 0, with 21 bases in between. Germline assignment: CDR1 SNHLY and CDR2 FYNNEI. The CDR3 has 17 amino acids. CDR3 loop: CASRPKQGFPLSYEQYF. Written as DNA, the CDR3 is TGTGCCAGCAGGCCCAAACAGGGATTCCCCCTCTCCTACGAGCAGTACTTC. Full variable domain (rest looked up from reference TRBV2 and TRBJ2-7): EPEVTQTPSHQVTQMGQEVILRCVPISNHLYFYWYRQILGQKVEFLVSFYNNEISEKSEIFDDQFSVERPDGSNFTLKIRSTKLEDSAMYFCASRPKQGFPLSYEQYFGPGTRLTVT.

The chain combines TRBV20-1 with TRBJ2-6, with D unclear. Trimming shortened V by 6 bases and J by 0 bases, and 12 bases separated the two germline ends. The germline gives CDR1 DFQATT, CDR2 SNEGSKA (reference sequence). The CDR3 totals 15 residues. The CDR3 loop is CSASPISSGANVLTF. For the CDR3, the DNA is TGCAGTGCCAGTCCCATTAGCTCTGGGGCCAACGTCCTGACTTTC.

The chain is built from TRBV19 and TRBJ2-7; weak D call: TRBD2 (5 bases). V lost 5 bases and J 8 bases, leaving 10 bases between the germline ends. Per germline, CDR1 LNHDA and CDR2 SQIVND (reference sequence). This CDR3 is 11 amino acids long. For the CDR3, the DNA is TGTGCCAGTAGTGTCCGGGGTCAGCAGTACTTC. Translation: CASSVRGQQYF.

CDR3 loop: CASTPNREGPGYTF. The CDR3 region has the DNA TGTGCCAGTACCCCCAACAGGGAAGGGCCTGGCTACACCTTC. The rearrangement joins TRBV19 to TRBJ1-2; possible D gene TRBD1, 6 bases. Germline V gives CDR1 LNHDA, CDR2 SQIVND (reference sequence). V shed 7 bases and J shed 7 bases, with 19 bases lying between them. CDR3 length equals 14 residues.

CDR3 in amino acids: CASRSSGGAWNEQFF. In DNA, the CDR3 is TGTGCCAGCAGGAGTAGCGGGGGGGCATGGAATGAGCAGTTCTTC. V is TRBV6-5 and J is TRBJ2-1, with 11 bases fitting TRBD2. The ends lost 6 bases at V and 7 bases at J; junction bases unmatched: 8. This CDR3 region has 15 residues. From germline, CDR1 is MNHEY and CDR2 SVGAGI.

The chain combines TRBV29-1 with TRBJ2-1; 8 bases align to TRBD1. There are 15 residues in the CDR3. The V gene end was trimmed by 7 bases and the J gene end by 6 bases; junction bases not matched to a gene: 14. Germline CDR1 SQVTM, CDR2 ANQGSEA. CDR3 loop: CSAVTQGGTINEQFF. Here the CDR3 DNA reads TGCAGCGCAGTGACACAGGGGGGCACTATCAATGAGCAGTTCTTC.

This chain uses TRBV7-9 with TRBJ2-7, with TRBD1 as a possible D gene (6 bases). Germline CDR1 and CDR2: SEHNR and FQNEAQ (reference sequence). The CDR3 contains 13 residues. Trimming removed 5 bases at V and 2 bases at J, with 10 bases between. CDR3 DNA sequence: TGTGCCAGCAGCGAGGACAGTGCCTACGAGCAGTACTTC. Translation gives CASSEDSAYEQYF.

The chain uses TRBV25-1 and TRBJ2-1, with TRBD1 as a possible D gene (5 bases). The germline CDR1 and CDR2 sequences are MGHDK and SYGVNS. The CDR3 has 13 residues. Trimming pared 8 bases from V and 10 bases from J, leaving 18 bases between. CDR3 nucleotides: TGTGCCAGCTTCCCCCAGGGTTTAGGGGAGCAGTTCTTC. It is translated as CASFPQGLGEQFF.

This sequence joins TRBV25-1 and TRBJ1-3, with D perhaps matching TRBD1 (5 bases). CDR1 and CDR2 from the germline V gene are MGHDK and SYGVNS. V shed 4 bases and J shed 9 bases, with 13 bases lying between them. The CDR3 consists of 13 residues. The DNA of the CDR3 is TGTGCCAGCAGTGGGGGAGGGACGGGCACCATATATTTT. This sequence encodes CASSGGGTGTIYF. The whole variable domain, filled in from reference TRBV25-1 and TRBJ1-3, reads EADIYQTPRYLVIGTGKKITLECSQTMGHDKMYWYQQDPGMELHLIHYSYGVNSTEKGDLSSESTVSRIRTEHFPLTLESARPSHTSQYLCASSGGGTGTIYFGEGSWLTVV.

This clone was recorded only once. The chain combines TRBV6-5 with TRBJ1-2, with TRBD1 as a possible D gene (5 bases). The V and J ends lost 0 bases and 4 bases respectively, with 15 bases between them. This CDR3 region has 16 residues. Germline CDR1 reads MNHEY; CDR2 reads SVGAGI. The CDR3 nucleotides read TGTGCCAGCAGTTACTCATCAGGGATGCCCTTCTATGGCTACACCTTC. This codes for CASSYSSGMPFYGYTF.

The chain carries TRBV28 and TRBJ2-3; D might be TRBD2 (5 bases). The CDR3 sequence is 14 residues long. The V end lost 4 bases, the J end lost 6 bases, and 14 bases lay between the germline ends. CDR1 is MDHEN, CDR2 SYDVKM, per germline. The CDR3 spells CASSSPLRADTQYF. In DNA form, the CDR3 reads TGTGCCAGCAGTTCCCCCCTGAGGGCCGATACGCAGTATTTT.

V usage is TRBV4-1 and J usage is TRBJ2-7; 7 bases fit TRBD1. The germline CDR1 and CDR2 sequences are MGHRA and YSYEKL. V was clipped by 1 base and J by 5 bases; unmatched bases: 14. The CDR3 has 17 residues. The CDR3 DNA reads as TGCGCCAGCAGCCAAGCCCCCCAGACAGGGCCTGGGGACGAGCAGTACTTC. Translating it yields CASSQAPQTGPGDEQYF.

The chain links TRBV5-1 to TRBJ2-7, with 10 bases fitting TRBD1. V lost 0 bases, J lost 2 bases, and 5 bases stayed unmatched. The CDR3 covers 16 residues. Germline assignment: CDR1 SGHRS and CDR2 YFSETQ. The CDR3 DNA is TGCGCCAGCAGCTTGGTTGCGGGACAGGGGACCTACGAGCAGTACTTC. This codes for CASSLVAGQGTYEQYF.

This rearrangement joins TRBV18 to TRBJ2-7; 14 bases agree with TRBD2. Trimming cost V 5 bases and J 5 bases; bases outside gene matches: 8. Germline CDR1 reads KGHSH; CDR2 reads LQKENI. The CDR3 contains 16 residues. In DNA form, the CDR3 reads TGTGCCAGCTCAACCCCTGGACTAGCGGGGGGCAACGAGCAGTACTTC. As protein: CASSTPGLAGGNEQYF.

This rearrangement joins TRBV24-1 to TRBJ2-3; weak D call: TRBD1 (6 bases). This CDR3 contains 16 residues. Deletions cut 7 bases from V and 1 base from J, with 17 bases between. Germline V gene data show CDR1 as KGHDR and CDR2 as SFDVKD. The DNA for the CDR3 is TGTGCCACCAGGGGGATCAGGGGTGCTGGCACAGATACGCAGTATTTT. This gives the protein CATRGIRGAGTDTQYF.

The chain employs TRBV27 and TRBJ1-2, with D perhaps matching TRBD1 (6 bases). Looked up from germline, CDR1 is MNHEY and CDR2 is SMNVEV (reference sequence). CDR3 length: 15 residues. Trimming pared 3 bases from V and 0 bases from J, leaving 11 bases between. The CDR3 here is CASSFDRTSNYGYTF. The CDR3 DNA reads as TGTGCCAGCAGTTTTGACAGGACGTCTAACTATGGCTACACCTTC.

V usage is TRBV5-1 and J usage is TRBJ2-5; tentatively, D is TRBD2 (7 bases). Germline V gene data show CDR1 as SGHRS and CDR2 as YFSETQ. V was cut by 2 bases and J by 0 bases, with 17 bases left in between. The length of the CDR3 is 17 residues. The CDR3 DNA sequence: TGCGCCAGCAGCTTCTCCGGCGGGGGCCCGTACCAAGAGACCCAGTACTTC. It translates to CASSFSGGGPYQETQYF. The full variable domain, its missing parts supplied by reference TRBV5-1 and TRBJ2-5, is KAGVTQTPRYLIKTRGQQVTLSCSPISGHRSVSWYQQTPGQGLQFLFEYFSETQRNKGNFPGRFSGRQFSNSRSEMNVSTLELGDSALYLCASSFSGGGPYQETQYFGPGTRLLVL.

The J gene is TRBJ1-2, the V gene TRBV27; D uncertain. CDR1 is MNHEY and CDR2 is SMNVEV in the germline V gene (reference sequence). CDR3 size: 17 residues. V lost 2 bases and J 5 bases, leaving 21 bases between the germline ends. The CDR3 nucleotides are TGTGCCAGCAGTTTACGAACTTCCGCCCAAGCTACTTATGGCTACACCTTC. Translating gives CASSLRTSAQATYGYTF.

This clone was observed once. The V call is TRBV7-9, the J call TRBJ2-1, with D possibly being TRBD2 (5 bases). This CDR3 contains 16 residues. Trimming cost V 1 base and J 6 bases, with 16 bases left between them. Germline V gene sequence: CDR1 SEHNR, CDR2 FQNEAQ (reference sequence). The CDR3 DNA reads TGTGCCAGCAGCTTAGTTCCGGGGAGATCACCCAATGAGCAGTTCTTC. Protein sequence: CASSLVPGRSPNEQFF. The whole variable domain, filled in from reference TRBV7-9 and TRBJ2-1, reads DTGVSQNPRHKITKRGQNVTFRCDPISEHNRLYWYRQTLGQGPEFLTYFQNEAQLEKSRLLSDRFSAERPKGSFSTLEIQRTEQGDSAMYLCASSLVPGRSPNEQFFGPGTRLTVL.

The gene calls are TRBV5-1 and TRBJ2-6; D not certain. This CDR3 is 15 amino acids long. CDR1 and CDR2 (germline): SGHRS, YFSETQ. Trimming took 7 bases from V and 0 from J, leaving 11 bases between them. The CDR3 protein is CASQQVSSGANVLTF. The CDR3 DNA reads as TGCGCCAGCCAACAAGTCAGCTCTGGGGCCAACGTCCTGACTTTC.

The chain employs TRBV5-8 and TRBJ2-3; 12 bases are shared with TRBD2. Germline V gives CDR1 SGHTS, CDR2 YDEGEE. CDR3 length: 15 amino acids. Trimming cost V 0 bases and J 12 bases; bases outside gene matches: 8. The DNA for the CDR3 is TGTGCCAGCAGCTTGGCTCGGCTAGCGGGGGGGAATCAGTATTTT. Protein sequence: CASSLARLAGGNQYF.

The chain joins TRBV14 to TRBJ1-2; D may be TRBD1 (5 bases). This CDR3 spans 17 amino acids. CDR1 SGHDN and CDR2 FVKESK come from the germline V gene. The V end was cut by 2 bases, the J end by 4 bases, with 20 bases between. DNA of the CDR3: TGTGCCAGCAGCCAACTGTCAGGGATTATCGCAACCTATGGCTACACCTTC. Its translation is CASSQLSGIIATYGYTF.

CDR3 sequence: CAWSVFAGSWRDGYTF. The CDR3 nucleotides are TGTGCCTGGAGTGTATTCGCAGGGAGCTGGAGGGATGGCTACACCTTC. V usage is TRBV30 and J usage is TRBJ1-2, with D maybe TRBD1 (5 bases). Germline V gives CDR1 GTSNPN, CDR2 SVGIG (reference sequence). V lost 0 bases to trimming and J lost 6 bases, with 20 bases between them. The CDR3 covers 16 residues. Based on the CDR3 plus reference TRBV30 and TRBJ1-2, the full variable domain is SQTIHQWPATLVQPVGSPLSLECTVEGTSNPNLYWYRQAAGRGLQLLFYSVGIGQISSEVPQNLSASRPQDRQFILSSKKLLLSDSGFYLCAWSVFAGSWRDGYTFGSGTRLTVV.